The T cell receptor beta chain under discussion was sequenced for a study of blood T cell repertoires in COVID-19. Study context: In each case, the material was cDNA or gDNA derived from T cells, B-cell-depleted T cells, or PBMCs.

Data came from immunoSEQ multiplex PCR; TCRdb stores just in-frame clones and leaves some out. The data show a few hundred thousand clones, approximately 87% seen once. Living in under 30 US areas, the participants were between roughly 18 and 95 years of age. The CDR3 length is 13 residues. Trimming took off 4 bases at V and 4 bases at J, with 9 bases between the two ends. Looked up from germline, CDR1 is SGHTA and CDR2 is FQGNSA. What was sequenced was PBMCs or T cells enriched from blood (not recorded which). This TCR was sampled from a man younger than 40 who had recovered from COVID-19. The chain couples TRBV7-2 to TRBJ2-3; a weak D match, TRBD2 (6 bases). The CDR3 spells CASSSLASDTQYF. In DNA form, the CDR3 reads TGTGCCAGCAGCTCCCTAGCGTCAGATACGCAGTATTTT.